The 6 T cell receptor beta chains presented below share a single source sample, sequenced in a study of CD8 T cells in ankylosing spondylitis. Study results and limitations: A TCR beta motif made of eight highly homologous variants seemed typical of ankylosing spondylitis blood.

These TCRs' antigens remain unknown. TCRdb independently ran MiXCR on the 5' RACE reads; one entry per CDR3 protein. The sample consists of 670,000 or so distinct CDR3 sequences, under 20% of them appearing once. The sequenced sample consisted of blood, either unsorted or a sorted T cell fraction (not recorded which). The receptors were sampled from a male donor with ankylosing spondylitis.

CDR3 nucleotide sequence: TGTGCCAGCAAGATGGGAAATTCACCCCTCCACTTT. It codes for CASKMGNSPLHF. V and J are TRBV2 and TRBJ1-6; D unclear. The CDR3 runs 12 residues. Trimming removed 7 bases from V and 7 bases from J, with 8 bases in between. Germline loops: CDR1 SNHLY, CDR2 FYNNEI.

This chain connects TRBV10-3 to TRBJ1-6, with TRBD1 as a possible D gene (5 bases). From germline, CDR1 is ENHRY and CDR2 SYGVKD. The ends were cut back, 6 bases at V and 5 bases at J, with 8 bases in the middle. This CDR3 spans 13 amino acids. The CDR3 DNA is TGTGCCATCAGCCCGGGGGATAATTCACCCCTCCACTTT. Protein: CAISPGDNSPLHF.

This clonotype was found a few times. The CDR3 nucleotides read TGTGCCAGCAGCTCGACTGAGAATGGGAAACTGTTTTTT. Residues: CASSSTENGKLFF. The V call is TRBV7-9, the J call TRBJ1-4; D is uncertain. Germline CDR1 and CDR2: SEHNR and FQNEAQ (reference sequence). Trimming pared 4 bases from V and 11 bases from J, leaving 14 bases between. The CDR3 sequence is 13 residues long. Combining the CDR3 with reference TRBV7-9 and TRBJ1-4 gives the whole variable domain DTGVSQNPRHKITKRGQNVTFRCDPISEHNRLYWYRQTLGQGPEFLTYFQNEAQLEKSRLLSDRFSAERPKGSFSTLEIQRTEQGDSAMYLCASSSTENGKLFFGSGTQLSVL.

The DNA for the CDR3 is TGTGCCAGCAGCCAATTCGGGGAAGGGACCCAGTACTTC. It specifies CASSQFGEGTQYF. J is TRBJ2-5 and V is TRBV3-1, with D possibly TRBD2 on 5 matching bases. Germline lookup yields CDR1 LGHDT and CDR2 YNNKEL (reference sequence). The CDR3 runs to 13 residues. Trimming pared 2 bases from V and 7 bases from J, leaving 11 bases between.

The rearrangement links TRBV4-2 to TRBJ2-7; the match to TRBD2 covers 8 bases. Trimming took 2 bases from V and 6 from J; bases not matched to a gene: 24. The germline CDR1 and CDR2 sequences are LGHNA and YNFKEQ. The CDR3 is 20 residues long. The CDR3 loop reads CASSQIKKTSEIVSASEQYF. CDR3 bases: TGTGCCAGCAGCCAAATCAAAAAGACTAGCGAAATAGTAAGTGCTAGCGAGCAGTACTTC.

This clonotype appeared many times. The gene calls are TRBV7-9 and TRBJ2-7; D uncertain. Germline CDR1 is SEHNR and CDR2 is FQNEAQ (reference sequence). With 1 base removed from V and 12 bases from J, the gap between germline ends came to 13 bases. The CDR3 has 12 residues. The CDR3 region is CASSLGRPELYF. The CDR3 DNA follows: TGTGCCAGCAGCTTAGGCAGGCCTGAGTTGTACTTC.